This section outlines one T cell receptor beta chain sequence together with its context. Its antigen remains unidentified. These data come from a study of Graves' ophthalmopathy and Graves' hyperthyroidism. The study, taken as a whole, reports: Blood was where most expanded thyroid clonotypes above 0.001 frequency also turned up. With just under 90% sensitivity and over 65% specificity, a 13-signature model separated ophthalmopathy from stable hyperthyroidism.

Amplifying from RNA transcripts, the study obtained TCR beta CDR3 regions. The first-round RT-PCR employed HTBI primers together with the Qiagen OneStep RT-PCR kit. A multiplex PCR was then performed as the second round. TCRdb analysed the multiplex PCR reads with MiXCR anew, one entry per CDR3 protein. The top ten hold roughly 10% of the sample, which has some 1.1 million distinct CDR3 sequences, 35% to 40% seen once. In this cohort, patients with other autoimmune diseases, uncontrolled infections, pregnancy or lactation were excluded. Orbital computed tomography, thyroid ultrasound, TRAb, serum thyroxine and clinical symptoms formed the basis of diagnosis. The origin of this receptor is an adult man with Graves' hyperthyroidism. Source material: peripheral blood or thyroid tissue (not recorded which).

The CDR3 DNA reads as TGTGCCAGCAGCGCCGGGGGGAGCGGGACTTCCTACGAGCAGTACTTC. Translation gives CASSAGGSGTSYEQYF. The V call is TRBV9, the J call TRBJ2-7; 7 nucleotides agree with TRBD2. Germline V gene sequence: CDR1 SGDLS, CDR2 YYNGEE. This CDR3 has 16 amino acids. V lost 3 bases and J lost 1; bases outside the gene matches: 10. Combining the CDR3 with reference TRBV9 and TRBJ2-7 gives the whole variable domain DSGVTQTPKHLITATGQRVTLRCSPRSGDLSVYWYQQSLDQGLQFLIQYYNGEERAKGNILERFSAQQFPDLHSELNLSSLELGDSALYFCASSAGGSGTSYEQYFGPGTRLTVT.